These 18 T cell receptor beta chains share one sample of origin, sequenced in a study of response to subunit inactivated influenza vaccine. TCRdb used MiXCR to reprocess the RT-PCR reads, holding one entry per CDR3 protein. The data show a few hundred thousand distinct CDR3 sequences, just over 20% seen once. The source was PBMCs from blood, collected 21 months after vaccination. The origin of the receptors is a man aged 45 to 70 who received an inactivated influenza vaccine.

This chain links TRBV6-2 or TRBV6-3 with TRBJ1-1; TRBD1 might be the D (5 bases). The germline CDR1 and CDR2 sequences are MNHEY and SVGEGT. There are 14 residues in the CDR3. Trimming removed 6 bases at V and 2 bases at J, with 13 bases between. In DNA form, the CDR3 reads TGTGCCAGCAGCCCCAACGGGGGAAACACTGAAGCTTTCTTT. It is translated as CASSPNGGNTEAFF.

The chain has TRBV20-1 and TRBJ1-1; D ambiguous. This CDR3 spans 15 amino acids. Trimming shortened V by 6 bases and J by 1 base, and 18 bases separated the two germline ends. Germline V gene data show CDR1 as DFQATT and CDR2 as SNEGSKA (reference sequence). The CDR3 reads CSAPSPRQANTEAFF. CDR3 bases: TGCAGTGCCCCCTCCCCCCGGCAAGCGAACACTGAAGCTTTCTTT.

This clonotype was counted between two and nine times. V usage is TRBV24-1 and J usage is TRBJ2-1; D unresolved. Germline CDR1 and CDR2: KGHDR and SFDVKD. Trimming pared 0 bases from V and 1 base from J, leaving 3 bases between. This CDR3 spans 14 amino acids. CDR3 in DNA: TGTGCCACCAGTGATTTGTCGTCCTACAATGAGCAGTTCTTC. Protein: CATSDLSSYNEQFF.

This clonotype was counted only a few times. V and J are TRBV12-3 or TRBV12-4 and TRBJ1-6, with D tentatively TRBD1 (6 bases). V lost 5 bases and J lost 0, with 11 bases in between. CDR3 size: 16 residues. The DNA of the CDR3 is TGTGCCAGCAGTAGGGGGATAGGCTCCTATAATTCACCCCTCCACTTT. Encoded protein: CASSRGIGSYNSPLHF.

This clonotype came up many times. This rearrangement joins TRBV13 to TRBJ1-2; tentatively, D is TRBD1 (6 bases). Germline loops: CDR1 PRHDT, CDR2 FYEKMQ (reference sequence). The V end was cut by 5 bases, the J end by 2 bases, with 9 bases between. There are 13 residues in the CDR3. CDR3 in amino acids: CASSITGNYGYTF. The CDR3 DNA reads TGTGCCAGCAGCATAACAGGGAACTATGGCTACACCTTC.

A few counts support this clonotype. J is TRBJ1-1 and V is TRBV6-2 or TRBV6-3; D is perhaps TRBD1 (5 bases). Deletions cut 1 base from V and 1 base from J, with 28 bases between. Germline lookup yields CDR1 MNHEY and CDR2 SVGEGT. The CDR3 runs to 21 residues. The CDR3 DNA is TGTGCCAGCAGTTACTTGGCATCCGGGTTGGGGTACTCGAGGGGGAACACTGAAGCTTTCTTT. Its translation is CASSYLASGLGYSRGNTEAFF.

The chain uses TRBV10-3 and TRBJ1-5; no clear D gene. The germline V gene has CDR1 ENHRY and CDR2 SYGVKD. Trimming left V 5 bases short and J 7 bases short, with 21 bases between. The CDR3 has 16 amino acids. CDR3 sequence: CAISSTDISESQPQHF. The CDR3 nucleotides read TGTGCCATCAGTTCTACCGACATCTCCGAGTCCCAGCCCCAGCATTTT.

This clonotype came up a few times. This chain connects TRBV12-3 or TRBV12-4 to TRBJ1-1; D gene uncertain. V lost 6 bases to trimming and J lost 2 bases, with 13 bases between them. The CDR3 runs 14 residues. The CDR3 nucleotides are TGTGCCAGCAGGCCGACCGGGAGAAACACTGAAGCTTTCTTT. Amino acids: CASRPTGRNTEAFF.

The chain uses TRBV12-3 or TRBV12-4 and TRBJ2-1, with TRBD2 matching 11 bases. The length of the CDR3 is 17 residues. Losses at the gene ends were 7 bases for V and 6 bases for J; bases not matched to a gene: 14. CDR3 coding DNA: TGTGCCAGCACTTCACGACTAGCGGGATCTATAAGCAATGAGCAGTTCTTC. Protein sequence: CASTSRLAGSISNEQFF.

The chain links TRBV4-2 to TRBJ2-7; D is possibly TRBD1 or TRBD2 (5 bases each). CDR1 LGHNA and CDR2 YNFKEQ come from the germline V gene. The V end lost 5 bases, the J end lost 2 bases, and 10 bases lay between the germline ends. The CDR3 has 13 residues. The CDR3 DNA is TGTGCCAGCAGCGGGGGTTCCACCTACGAGCAGTACTTC. This codes for CASSGGSTYEQYF.

There are many counts of this clonotype. The chain links TRBV24-1 to TRBJ1-2; D remains unclear. The CDR3 consists of 14 residues. V lost 4 bases and J lost 4, with 12 bases in between. The germline CDR1 and CDR2 sequences are KGHDR and SFDVKD. The CDR3 is CATSDPGRSYGYTF. CDR3 nucleotides: TGTGCCACCAGTGACCCCGGACGGAGCTATGGCTACACCTTC.

This clonotype came up a few times. V is TRBV6-1 and J is TRBJ1-2; 7 bases line up with TRBD1. CDR3 length equals 14 residues. J lost 8 bases, V lost 7 bases, and 13 bases had no gene match. Per germline, CDR1 MNHNS and CDR2 SASEGT. The CDR3 loop is CASTEQGGGRGYTF. CDR3 bases: TGTGCCAGCACCGAGCAAGGGGGCGGTAGGGGCTACACCTTC.

The rearrangement joins TRBV6-2 or TRBV6-3 to TRBJ1-2; 7 nucleotides match TRBD1. The V gene end was trimmed by 0 bases and the J gene end by 3 bases; junction bases not matched to a gene: 10. There are 17 residues in the CDR3. Germline values: CDR1 MNHEY, CDR2 SVGEGT. The CDR3 loop is CASSYSIDRVSDYGYTF. The DNA for the CDR3 is TGTGCCAGCAGTTACTCGATCGACAGGGTATCAGACTATGGCTACACCTTC.

The V gene is TRBV3-1, the J gene TRBJ2-7, with TRBD1 matching over 8 bases. The V and J ends lost 3 bases and 1 base, in that order; junction bases with no gene match: 8. The length of the CDR3 is 16 residues. Germline values: CDR1 LGHDT, CDR2 YNNKEL (reference sequence). The CDR3 spells CASSHSSGTGSYEQYF. The CDR3, as DNA: TGTGCCAGCAGCCACAGCTCGGGGACAGGATCCTACGAGCAGTACTTC.

This chain uses TRBV4-1 with TRBJ2-5; D tentatively fits TRBD1 or TRBD2 (5 bases each). This CDR3 spans 19 amino acids. V dropped 1 base and J dropped 5 bases, with 26 bases sitting between them. The germline gives CDR1 MGHRA, CDR2 YSYEKL. The DNA for the CDR3 is TGCGCCAGCAGCCAAGTATTCTCAGGGACGGGTTGGGTTGTGGAGACCCAGTACTTC. It specifies CASSQVFSGTGWVVETQYF.

This clonotype was seen a handful of times. The V and J genes are TRBV6-2 or TRBV6-3 and TRBJ2-7, with 9 bases lining up with TRBD1. With V trimmed by 1 base and J by 3 bases, 7 bases remained unmatched. Germline V gives CDR1 MNHEY, CDR2 SVGEGT. The CDR3 is 16 amino acids. CDR3 DNA: TGTGCCAGCAGTTACTTGAAAGGGACAGGGAACTACGAGCAGTACTTC. This encodes CASSYLKGTGNYEQYF.

This chain joins TRBV7-9 and TRBJ2-2; no definite D call. The V gene lost 4 bases and the J gene lost 3 bases, with 3 bases spanning the gap. The CDR3 is 12 amino acids. Germline V gene lookup returns CDR1 SEHNR and CDR2 FQNEAQ (reference sequence). The CDR3 spells CASSSDTGELFF. The CDR3 DNA is TGTGCCAGCAGCTCGGACACCGGGGAGCTGTTTTTT.

The rearrangement joins TRBV29-1 to TRBJ2-7; D is ambiguous. The germline V and J ends were trimmed by 6 bases and 7 bases, with 19 bases remaining between them. Germline V CDR1 and CDR2: SQVTM, ANQGSEA. The CDR3 has 13 amino acids. Written as DNA, the CDR3 is TGCAGCGTCCAACCCAACTCCGCACAGGAGCAGTACTTC. Its protein is CSVQPNSAQEQYF.